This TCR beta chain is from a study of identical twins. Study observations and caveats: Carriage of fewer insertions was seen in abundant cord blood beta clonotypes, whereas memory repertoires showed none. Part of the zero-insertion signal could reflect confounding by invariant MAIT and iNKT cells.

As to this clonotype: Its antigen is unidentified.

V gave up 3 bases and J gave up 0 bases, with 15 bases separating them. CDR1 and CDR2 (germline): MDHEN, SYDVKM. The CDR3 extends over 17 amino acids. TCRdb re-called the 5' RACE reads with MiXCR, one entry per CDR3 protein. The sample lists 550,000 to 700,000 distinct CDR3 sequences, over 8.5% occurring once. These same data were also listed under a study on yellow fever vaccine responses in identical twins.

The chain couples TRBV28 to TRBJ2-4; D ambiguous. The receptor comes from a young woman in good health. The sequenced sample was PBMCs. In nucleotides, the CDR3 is TGTGCCAGCAGTTTGTCGGTTGGTGGCGTAGCCAAAAACATTCAGTACTTC. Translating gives CASSLSVGGVAKNIQYF.